The 23 T cell receptor beta chains below all came from one sample that was sequenced in a study of blood T cells in healthy people across ages (dated by TCRdb to between 2014 and 2017). Library preparation used 5' RACE. Sequencing relied on an Illumina HiSeq 2500. A second roughly 6 to 12 cycle PCR used a sample-barcoded 5' primer and a J-beta primer mix. TCRdb reran the public reads through fastp at Q25 and MiXCR, keeping productive beta chains. Rows matching on CDR3 protein sequence are summarized as one entry with the most common DNA and genes. For this sample there are over a million distinct CDR3 sequences; 40% to 45% appear just once. The top ten hold approximately 20% of the sample. Specimen: blood. These receptors all come from a woman aged 55 to 70 in good health.

The V and J genes are TRBV20-1 and TRBJ2-5, with 8 bases aligning to TRBD2. The V gene end was trimmed by 0 bases and the J gene end by 11 bases; junction bases not matched to a gene: 14. The CDR3 spans 15 residues. Germline lookup yields CDR1 DFQATT and CDR2 SNEGSKA (reference sequence). Here the CDR3 DNA reads TGCAGTGCTAGAGACTTACTAGCGGCACTTAATGAGCAGTACTTC. Translation gives CSARDLLAALNEQYF.

This chain connects TRBV28 to TRBJ1-2, with a tentative D call TRBD1 (5 bases). The CDR3 consists of 12 residues. V was pared by 4 bases and J by 8 bases, with 11 bases between. CDR1 and CDR2 from the germline V gene are MDHEN and SYDVKM. This chain's CDR3 is CASSYPEGGYTF. CDR3 DNA sequence: TGTGCCAGCAGTTACCCAGAGGGGGGCTACACCTTC.

The rearrangement joins TRBV28 to TRBJ1-2, with D possibly TRBD1 on 5 matching bases. Germline V gene data show CDR1 as MDHEN and CDR2 as SYDVKM. V gave up 5 bases and J gave up 3 bases, with 16 bases separating them. This CDR3 is 15 amino acids long. The chain's CDR3 is CASSPENWGYYGYTF. CDR3 nucleotides: TGTGCCAGCAGTCCCGAGAATTGGGGCTACTATGGCTACACCTTC.

This clonotype turned up a few times. J is TRBJ2-7 and V is TRBV15; D ambiguous. V lost 3 bases, J lost 4 bases, and 10 bases lay in between. The CDR3 loop spans 13 amino acids. Germline-derived CDR1 and CDR2 are LNHNV and YYDKDF (reference sequence). The CDR3 reads CATSSQLQYEQYF. In nucleotides, the CDR3 is TGTGCCACCAGCAGCCAGTTGCAATACGAGCAGTACTTC. The variable domain in full, completed from reference TRBV15 and TRBJ2-7, reads DAMVIQNPRYQVTQFGKPVTLSCSQTLNHNVMYWYQQKSSQAPKLLFHYYDKDFNNEADTPDNFQSRRPNTSFCFLDIRSPGLGDTAMYLCATSSQLQYEQYFGPGTRLTVT.

The chain uses TRBV21-1 and TRBJ2-5; TRBD1 is taken as the D call from the table, unchecked against the DNA. TRBV21-1 represents a pseudogene. The CDR3 totals 16 residues. The CDR3 spells CASSKDRRGTGETQYF. DNA for the CDR3: TGTGCCAGCAGCAAAGATCGCAGGGGGACGGGGGAGACCCAGTACTTC.

V is TRBV6-6 and J is TRBJ2-1; a weak D match, TRBD1 (5 bases). Germline CDR1 MNHNY, CDR2 SVGAGI (reference sequence). The CDR3 is made up of 16 amino acids. The germline V and J ends were trimmed by 0 bases and 0 bases, with 9 bases remaining between them. CDR3 amino acids: CASSYSRVDSYNEQFF. CDR3 DNA: TGTGCCAGCAGTTACTCCAGGGTTGACTCCTACAATGAGCAGTTCTTC.

DNA for the CDR3: TGTGCCAGCAGCCAAGATCCCCTCACCTTGACTAGCGGGAGGGCCTCAGATACGCAGTATTTT. It yields the protein CASSQDPLTLTSGRASDTQYF. The chain couples TRBV4-2 to TRBJ2-3; the match to TRBD2 covers 14 bases. With 0 bases clipped from V and 4 bases from J, the junction kept 15 bases outside the gene matches. Germline V gene data show CDR1 as LGHNA and CDR2 as YNFKEQ. This CDR3 has 21 residues.

Here the CDR3 reads CSARVPGGTDTQYF. The CDR3 DNA sequence: TGCAGTGCTAGAGTACCAGGGGGCACAGATACGCAGTATTTT. This chain uses TRBV20-1 with TRBJ2-3, with D tentatively TRBD1 (6 bases). The V end was cut by 1 base, the J end by 1 base, with 9 bases between. The CDR3 length is 14 residues. Germline V gene lookup returns CDR1 DFQATT and CDR2 SNEGSKA (reference sequence).

This chain joins TRBV2 and TRBJ2-2, with D possibly matching TRBD2 (5 bases). V gave up 8 bases and J gave up 5 bases, with 9 bases separating them. Germline CDR1 reads SNHLY; CDR2 reads FYNNEI. The CDR3 loop spans 12 amino acids. The CDR3 DNA reads TGTGCCAGCTGGAGAGGGACCGGGGAGCTGTTTTTT. This encodes CASWRGTGELFF.

This rearrangement joins TRBV15 to TRBJ2-5, with TRBD2 identical over 10 bases. Germline V gene sequence: CDR1 LNHNV, CDR2 YYDKDF (reference sequence). The CDR3 spans 19 residues. V shed 0 bases and J 3 bases; nucleotides not matched to a gene: 13. Here the CDR3 DNA reads TGTGCCACCAGCAGAGATTTACCAGCGGGGGGGCTTAGGGAAGAGACCCAGTACTTC. Its protein is CATSRDLPAGGLREETQYF.

This clonotype has only a few counts. V gene TRBV6-1 combines with J gene TRBJ2-7; TRBD2 aligns across 16 bases. CDR1 is MNHNS and CDR2 is SASEGT in the germline V gene. CDR3 size: 17 residues. J gave up 2 bases and V 10 bases, and 11 bases lay outside the gene matches. Here the CDR3 reads CATHKGLAGGHPYEQYF. The CDR3 DNA reads as TGTGCCACCCATAAGGGACTAGCGGGAGGGCATCCCTACGAGCAGTACTTC.

The chain recombines TRBV6-5 with TRBJ2-7; D call uncertain. This CDR3 comprises 16 residues. With 0 bases removed from V and 2 bases from J, the gap between germline ends came to 14 bases. CDR1 is MNHEY, CDR2 SVGAGI, per germline. The CDR3 spells CASSYSSAQTPYEQYF. The DNA of the CDR3 is TGTGCCAGCAGTTACTCGTCGGCCCAAACCCCCTACGAGCAGTACTTC.

This clonotype has only a few counts. The chain is built from TRBV3-1 and TRBJ2-4; D is unresolved. This CDR3 contains 13 residues. Germline CDR1 is LGHDT and CDR2 is YNNKEL (reference sequence). Trimming took off 6 bases at V and 5 bases at J, with 11 bases between the two ends. In DNA form, the CDR3 reads TGTGCCAGCAGACCCCTGACCGAAAACATTCAGTACTTC. Its translation: CASRPLTENIQYF.

The V gene is TRBV28, the J gene TRBJ2-7; TRBD1 matches at 7 bases. Per germline, CDR1 MDHEN and CDR2 SYDVKM. V shed 5 bases, J shed 1 base, and the junction held 11 bases outside the gene matches. The CDR3 is made up of 16 amino acids. The CDR3 nucleotides read TGTGCCAGCAGTCCCTTGGGACAGCCGCGATCCTACGAGCAGTACTTC. It encodes CASSPLGQPRSYEQYF.

This chain joins TRBV5-1 and TRBJ2-5; 7 bases map to TRBD1. The CDR3 has 14 amino acids. Germline CDR1 is SGHRS and CDR2 is YFSETQ. The V and J ends lost 0 bases and 4 bases, in that order; junction bases with no gene match: 3. The CDR3 here is CASSLGGQRETQYF. The CDR3 nucleotides read TGCGCCAGCAGCTTGGGGGGACAGCGAGAGACCCAGTACTTC.

The rearrangement joins TRBV6-2 or TRBV6-3 to TRBJ2-2; D unclear. Germline V gene lookup returns CDR1 MNHEY and CDR2 SVGEGT. This CDR3 has 14 residues. V was clipped by 8 bases and J by 0 bases, with 10 bases between them. CDR3 loop: CASVTHANTGELFF. CDR3 DNA sequence: TGTGCCAGCGTAACCCACGCGAACACCGGGGAGCTGTTTTTT.

CDR3 nucleotide sequence: TGTGCCACCAGCGCCGGACAGGAGAGAGACATTCAGTACTTC. The encoded protein is CATSAGQERDIQYF. The chain couples TRBV15 to TRBJ2-4; the match to TRBD1 covers 7 bases. CDR3 size: 14 residues. Germline lookup yields CDR1 LNHNV and CDR2 YYDKDF (reference sequence). Trimming cost V 5 bases and J 8 bases; bases outside gene matches: 9.

This clonotype was picked up a small number of times. This chain connects TRBV12-3 or TRBV12-4 to TRBJ2-1; a weak D match, TRBD1 (5 bases). V was clipped by 6 bases and J by 10 bases, with 16 bases between them. The CDR3 is 13 residues long. The CDR3 reads CASRTDLYQEQFF. The CDR3 DNA sequence: TGTGCCAGCAGGACAGACTTATATCAGGAGCAGTTCTTC.

V gene TRBV20-1 combines with J gene TRBJ1-3; D gene uncertain. The CDR3 extends over 15 amino acids. Trimming stripped 1 base from V and 4 bases from J, with 14 bases between. The germline gives CDR1 DFQATT, CDR2 SNEGSKA (reference sequence). CDR3 sequence: CSARVGSRRGNTIYF. The CDR3 nucleotides read TGCAGTGCTAGAGTCGGCAGCCGAAGGGGAAACACCATATATTTT.

This clonotype appeared a single time. A read error may explain this, as a much larger clone is one base away. The V call is TRBV20-1, the J call TRBJ2-1, with 10 nucleotides matching TRBD2. V trimming: 7 bases; J trimming: 7 bases; junction bases outside the gene matches: 10. Germline CDR1 and CDR2: DFQATT and SNEGSKA (reference sequence). The CDR3 extends over 14 amino acids. The CDR3 loop is CSVPTSGTINEQFF. The CDR3 DNA is TGCAGTGTTCCTACTAGCGGGACGATTAATGAGCAGTTCTTC.

V gene TRBV7-8 combines with J gene TRBJ1-2; perhaps TRBD1 as D (5 bases). The CDR3 totals 15 residues. CDR1 and CDR2 from the germline V gene are SGHVS and FQNEAQ. Deletions cut 1 base from V and 4 bases from J, with 13 bases between. The CDR3 loop reads CASSLGRQLLYGYTF. The CDR3, as DNA: TGTGCCAGCAGCTTAGGAAGACAGTTACTCTATGGCTACACCTTC.

The J gene is TRBJ2-1, the V gene TRBV6-6; the D is unclear. This CDR3 comprises 13 residues. Germline loops: CDR1 MNHNY, CDR2 SVGAGI (reference sequence). Trimming shortened V by 7 bases and J by 8 bases, and 15 bases separated the two germline ends. The CDR3 sequence is CASIALGFHEQFF. For the CDR3, the DNA is TGTGCCAGCATCGCCCTAGGATTCCATGAGCAGTTCTTC.

This chain links TRBV10-2 with TRBJ2-7; 10 bases map to TRBD2. Germline CDR1 is WSHSY and CDR2 is SAAADI. Losses at the gene ends were 2 bases for V and 6 bases for J; bases not matched to a gene: 1. The CDR3 consists of 13 residues. CDR3 residues: CASSEVAGGEQYF. The CDR3 DNA reads as TGCGCCAGCAGTGAGGTAGCGGGAGGCGAGCAGTACTTC.